What follows is one T cell receptor (beta chain) and its context. This specimen comes from a study of T cell changes during pregnancy in multiple sclerosis. The junction had 5 bases not matched to a gene; V was cut back by 0 bases and J by 4 bases. Germline loops: CDR1 SGHDT, CDR2 YYEEEE. This CDR3 has 16 amino acids. Only in-frame clones appear in the TCRdb table, and some are missing; sequencing was by immunoSEQ multiplex PCR. The sample holds approximately 70,000 clones, 75% to 95% seen once. This clonotype originated in a female donor in good health, enrolled as a control in a pregnancy study. This chain joins TRBV5-6 and TRBJ2-5; 11 positions match TRBD1. The material was peripheral blood, obtained in the third trimester of pregnancy. DNA for the CDR3: TGTGCCAGCAGCTTGGGGACAGGGGGCCAGGGAGAGACCCAGTACTTC. As protein: CASSLGTGGQGETQYF. Supplemented by reference TRBV5-6 and TRBJ2-5, the full variable domain reads DAGVTQSPTHLIKTRGQQVTLRCSPKSGHDTVSWYQQALGQGPQFIFQYYEEEERQRGNFPDRFSGHQFPNYSSELNVNALLLGDSALYLCASSLGTGGQGETQYFGPGTRLLVL.